These 7 T cell receptor beta chains originate from one sample sequenced in a study of shared clonotypes between healthy human individuals. The data were produced by immunoSEQ multiplex PCR, yet TCRdb's version contains in-frame clones alone and is incomplete. The sample has a few hundred thousand clones, about 97% seen once. The specimen was naive CD4+ T cells sorted from blood. Subset defined: CD45RA+ positively selected. Receptors were obtained from a woman aged 30 to 39 in good health.

Comment on this clone: At the DNA level, this CDR3 is encoded by other sequences in the same sample as well. This chain joins TRBV10-1 and TRBJ1-3; D call uncertain. Germline lookup yields CDR1 WNHNN and CDR2 SYGVQD (reference sequence). The CDR3 is 13 residues long. V shed 4 bases and J shed 0 bases, with 4 bases lying between them. This CDR3 is CASSGGSGNTIYF. The CDR3 DNA is TGCGCCAGCAGTGGAGGCTCTGGAAACACCATATATTTT.

This chain links TRBV6-1 with TRBJ1-5; TRBD1 matches at 9 bases. The CDR3 consists of 16 residues. Germline V gene lookup returns CDR1 MNHNS and CDR2 SASEGT. J was trimmed by 3 bases and V by 1 base; bases with no gene match: 4. The CDR3 reads CASSEVGTGNNQPQHF. CDR3 sequence (DNA): TGTGCCAGCAGTGAAGTAGGGACAGGGAACAATCAGCCCCAGCATTTT.

For the CDR3, the DNA is TGTGCCAGCAGCTTGGGTCTAAACTCCTACAATGAGCAGTTCTTC. This gives the protein CASSLGLNSYNEQFF. The chain employs TRBV5-4 and TRBJ2-1, with D unresolved. Germline V lookup: CDR1 SGHNT, CDR2 YYREEE (reference sequence). The CDR3 runs 15 residues. V was trimmed by 0 bases and J by 0 bases, leaving 7 bases between them.

The chain carries TRBV10-3 and TRBJ1-5, with 7 bases aligning to TRBD1. V lost 9 bases and J lost 3; bases outside the gene matches: 5. Germline assignment: CDR1 ENHRY and CDR2 SYGVKD. This CDR3 contains 13 residues. Here the CDR3 reads CAIAEGANQPQHF. In DNA, the CDR3 is TGTGCCATAGCCGAGGGGGCCAATCAGCCCCAGCATTTT.

CDR3 sequence: CASSQTSGGANEQFF. In DNA form, the CDR3 reads TGTGCCAGCAGCCAAACTAGCGGAGGGGCGAATGAGCAGTTCTTC. This chain uses TRBV7-9 with TRBJ2-1, with TRBD2 matching over 8 bases. CDR1 SEHNR and CDR2 FQNEAQ come from the germline V gene (reference sequence). This CDR3 spans 15 amino acids. With 5 bases clipped from V and 7 bases from J, the junction kept 10 bases outside the gene matches.

The V call is TRBV27, the J call TRBJ1-2; no definite D call. The ends were cut back, 3 bases at V and 6 bases at J, with 14 bases in the middle. The CDR3 runs to 14 residues. CDR1 and CDR2 (germline): MNHEY, SMNVEV (reference sequence). In DNA, the CDR3 is TGTGCCAGCAGTTTCCGTCAGAGGGCCCATGGCTACACCTTC. Protein: CASSFRQRAHGYTF.

The chain recombines TRBV5-1 with TRBJ2-7; D is perhaps TRBD1 (6 bases). The end of the DNA aligns better with TRBJ2-5, so the J call may be wrong. The CDR3 has 14 residues. CDR1 is SGHRS and CDR2 is YFSETQ in the germline V gene. The CDR3 region has the DNA TGCGCCAGCAGCTTGGACAGGGCAGGGGAGACCCAGTACTTC. Encoded protein: CASSLDRAGETQYF.